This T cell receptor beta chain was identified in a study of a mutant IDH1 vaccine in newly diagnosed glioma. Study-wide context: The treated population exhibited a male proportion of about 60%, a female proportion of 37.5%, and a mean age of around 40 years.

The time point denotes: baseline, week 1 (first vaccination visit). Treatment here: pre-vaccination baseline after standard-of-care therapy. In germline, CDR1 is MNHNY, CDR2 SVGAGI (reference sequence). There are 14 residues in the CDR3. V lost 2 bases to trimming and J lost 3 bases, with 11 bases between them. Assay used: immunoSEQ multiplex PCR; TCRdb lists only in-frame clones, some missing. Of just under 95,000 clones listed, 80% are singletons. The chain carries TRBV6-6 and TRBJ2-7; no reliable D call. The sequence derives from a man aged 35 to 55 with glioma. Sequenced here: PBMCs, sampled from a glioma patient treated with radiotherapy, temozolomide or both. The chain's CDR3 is CASSYRPSYYEQYF. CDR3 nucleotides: TGTGCCAGCAGTTACCGACCGTCCTACTACGAGCAGTACTTC.